This T cell receptor beta chain stems from a study of T-cell memory formation after mild COVID-19. Study findings and constraints: Second-wave clones peaking on day 37 lacked confirmed SARS-CoV-2 specificity. Researchers report contracting CD4+ clones mostly in CM and EM, with CD8+ clones in EMRA.

In the case of this clonotype: Its antigen is unknown.

Germline trimming cut 7 bases from V and 3 bases from J; bases unmatched to any gene: 5. The germline V gene has CDR1 MGHRA and CDR2 YSYEKL. The CDR3 length is 14 residues. TCRdb re-called the 5' RACE reads through MiXCR, storing one row per CDR3 protein. The sample lists nearly 110,000 distinct CDR3 sequences; around 15% were seen once. The sample comprised PBMCs or a T cell subset sorted from them (not recorded which). The chain employs TRBV4-1 and TRBJ2-5; 10 bases line up with TRBD1. The source is an adult woman who had mild COVID-19 (a few samples of this study predate the infection). Cell type and time point are not known. The CDR3 reads CASKAGTGEETQYF. DNA for the CDR3: TGCGCCAGCAAGGCCGGGACAGGGGAAGAGACCCAGTACTTC.